This note documents a single T cell receptor (beta chain) sequence. These data come from a study of OX40 agonist ivuxolimab in advanced cancers. Per germline, CDR1 SNHLY and CDR2 FYNNEI. Trimming took off 7 bases at V and 4 bases at J, with 11 bases between the two ends. The CDR3 extends over 12 amino acids. Clones were sequenced by immunoSEQ multiplex PCR, and TCRdb holds only the in-frame ones, with some missing. The table lists tens of thousands of clones, roughly 80% of them singletons. V usage is TRBV2 and J usage is TRBJ2-7; D not resolved. The clonotype was recovered from an adult with an advanced solid tumor such as melanoma, head and neck, liver or kidney cancer. The source material was CD4+ or CD8+ T cells sorted from blood, sampled in a trial of the OX40 agonist ivuxolimab. In DNA, the CDR3 is TGTGCCAGCACTCTAGGGATTTACGAGCAGTACTTC. Protein product: CASTLGIYEQYF. Based on the CDR3 plus reference TRBV2 and TRBJ2-7, the full variable domain is EPEVTQTPSHQVTQMGQEVILRCVPISNHLYFYWYRQILGQKVEFLVSFYNNEISEKSEIFDDQFSVERPDGSNFTLKIRSTKLEDSAMYFCASTLGIYEQYFGPGTRLTVT.